The 15 T cell receptor beta chains given below trace back to one sample, sequenced in a study of circulating tumor DNA in untreated peripheral T-cell lymphoma. Generated by immunoSEQ multiplex PCR, the TCRdb table keeps only in-frame clones and is missing some. This table holds some 7,000 clones, about three fifths found once. The sequencing sample was made of tumor tissue. Receptors originate from a human donor with peripheral T-cell lymphoma.

The chain combines TRBV4-1 with TRBJ1-5; 7 nucleotides line up with TRBD1. The ends lost 1 base at V and 1 base at J; junction bases unmatched: 7. Germline lookup yields CDR1 MGHRA and CDR2 YSYEKL. The CDR3 spans 17 residues. The CDR3 nucleotides are TGCGCCAGCAGCCAAGTACAACAGGGGTTGAGCAATCAGCCCCAGCATTTT. It yields the protein CASSQVQQGLSNQPQHF.

This chain joins TRBV19 and TRBJ1-2; 7 positions agree with TRBD1. Germline loops: CDR1 LNHDA, CDR2 SQIVND (reference sequence). The CDR3 is 12 residues long. Losses at the gene ends were 4 bases for V and 13 bases for J; bases not matched to a gene: 9. This CDR3 reads CASSTPGGVGTF. The CDR3 nucleotides are TGTGCCAGTAGTACCCCAGGGGGGGTCGGCACCTTC. The full variable domain, rest sourced from reference TRBV19 and TRBJ1-2, is DGGITQSPKYLFRKEGQNVTLSCEQNLNHDAMYWYRQDPGQGLRLIYYSQIVNDFQKGDIAEGYSVSREKKESFPLTVTSAQKNPTAFYLCASSTPGGVGTFGSGTRLTVV.

This clone was seen just once. The J gene is TRBJ2-2, the V gene TRBV28; tentative D call: TRBD1 (5 bases). The CDR3 runs to 16 residues. V lost 1 base and J lost 1, with 10 bases in between. The germline CDR1 and CDR2 sequences are MDHEN and SYDVKM. In DNA, the CDR3 is TGTGCCAGCAGTTTATTTCCCGGACAGAACACCGGGGAGCTGTTTTTT. Amino acid sequence: CASSLFPGQNTGELFF.

In this sample, this clone is medium-sized. The V call is TRBV11-3, the J call TRBJ2-7; 8 bases are a match to TRBD1. Germline CDR1 is SGHNT and CDR2 is YENEEA. This CDR3 is built from 14 residues. The ends lost 6 bases at V and 1 base at J; junction bases unmatched: 5. The CDR3 DNA reads TGTGCCAGCAGTCGCGGGACAGGTTCCTACGAGCAGTACTTC. Translating it yields CASSRGTGSYEQYF.

This clone was observed a handful of times. The J gene is TRBJ1-2, the V gene TRBV25-1; the D is unclear. V was shortened by 1 base and J by 8 bases, with 8 bases between the two germline ends. Germline CDR1 reads MGHDK; CDR2 reads SYGVNS. The CDR3 has 12 amino acids. CDR3 bases: TGTGCCAGCAGTGAATTTGAGGGCGGCTACACCTTC. Protein product: CASSEFEGGYTF.

The chain has TRBV11-3 and TRBJ2-3; 8 bases line up with TRBD2. The germline gives CDR1 SGHNT, CDR2 YENEEA. The CDR3 is 15 amino acids. Losses at the gene ends were 2 bases for V and 0 bases for J; bases not matched to a gene: 1. For the CDR3, the DNA is TGTGCCAGCAGCTTATTAGCGGGGAGCACAGATACGCAGTATTTT. Amino acids: CASSLLAGSTDTQYF.

The chain joins TRBV28 to TRBJ1-4; no reliable D call. V was pared by 8 bases and J by 7 bases, with 11 bases between. There are 12 residues in the CDR3. Germline assignment: CDR1 MDHEN and CDR2 SYDVKM. The CDR3 bases are TGTGCCAGCGCACCCAGAGGTGAAAAACTGTTTTTT. Its protein is CASAPRGEKLFF.

This rearrangement joins TRBV27 to TRBJ1-2; 8 bases line up with TRBD1. V was pared by 5 bases and J by 3 bases, with 5 bases of the junction left unmatched. Germline CDR1 is MNHEY and CDR2 is SMNVEV (reference sequence). The CDR3 is made up of 14 amino acids. CDR3 protein: CASSMTGADYGYTF. Here the CDR3 DNA reads TGTGCCAGCAGTATGACAGGGGCTGACTATGGCTACACCTTC.

The chain couples TRBV19 to TRBJ2-4; TRBD2 aligns across 9 bases. The CDR3 contains 16 residues. Trimming at V came to 5 bases and at J to 1 base, leaving 6 bases not matched to a gene. In germline, CDR1 is LNHDA, CDR2 SQIVND (reference sequence). Here the CDR3 reads CASSVSGSWAKNIQYF. The CDR3, as DNA: TGTGCCAGTAGTGTTAGCGGGAGCTGGGCCAAAAACATTCAGTACTTC.

This chain links TRBV2 with TRBJ1-1, with 10 bases lining up with TRBD1. V lost 6 bases and J lost 1; bases outside the gene matches: 8. The germline CDR1 and CDR2 sequences are SNHLY and FYNNEI. The CDR3 consists of 16 residues. DNA of the CDR3: TGTGCCAGCAGCGCCCGGGACAGGGGTCGGAACACTGAAGCTTTCTTT. This encodes CASSARDRGRNTEAFF.

The rearrangement joins TRBV18 to TRBJ2-1; 7 bases match TRBD2. This CDR3 has 16 residues. Unmatched junction bases numbered 7, after V lost 1 base and J lost 4 bases. Looked up from germline, CDR1 is KGHSH and CDR2 is LQKENI. The CDR3 bases are TGTGCCAGCTCACCACAGCTAGCGGAACTTTACAATGAGCAGTTCTTC. Translating it yields CASSPQLAELYNEQFF.

The chain couples TRBV29-1 to TRBJ1-5, with no clear D. This CDR3 spans 13 amino acids. From germline, CDR1 is SQVTM and CDR2 ANQGSEA. The V and J ends lost 4 bases and 0 bases respectively, with 7 bases between them. The CDR3 spells CSVVGNSNQPQHF. The CDR3 coding sequence is TGCAGCGTTGTAGGGAATAGCAATCAGCCCCAGCATTTT. Variable domain in full (rest from reference TRBV29-1 and TRBJ1-5): SAVISQKPSRDICQRGTSLTIQCQVDSQVTMMFWYRQQPGQSLTLIATANQGSEATYESGFVIDKFPISRPNLTFSTLTVSNMSPEDSSIYLCSVVGNSNQPQHFGDGTRLSIL.

Written as DNA, the CDR3 is TGTGCCAGCAGTTACTCCCCCGGTCCGGCCGGGGAGCTGTTTTTT. Translation: CASSYSPGPAGELFF. The rearrangement uses TRBV6-7 and TRBJ2-2; D is unclear. TRBV6-7 is an open reading frame, and its role is uncertain. This CDR3 has 15 residues. V was pared by 0 bases and J by 6 bases, with 11 bases between.

This clone was recorded a few times. The chain is built from TRBV19 and TRBJ1-2; no definite D call. Trimming removed 6 bases at V and 5 bases at J, with 13 bases between. The CDR3 is made up of 13 amino acids. Germline CDR1 is LNHDA and CDR2 is SQIVND (reference sequence). CDR3 in DNA: TGTGCCAGTAGCCCGGGCTTCGGTTATGGCTACACCTTC. Translating it yields CASSPGFGYGYTF.

The CDR3, as DNA: TGTGCCAGCAGCTTCGGTGGACAGGGTTACGAGCAGTACTTC. Encoded protein: CASSFGGQGYEQYF. The rearrangement links TRBV7-7 to TRBJ2-7; 8 bases agree with TRBD1. The germline V gene encodes CDR1 SSHAT and CDR2 FNYEAQ (reference sequence). J lost 4 bases, V lost 3 bases, and 5 bases had no gene match. The CDR3 runs 14 residues. The full variable domain, with the rest looked up from reference TRBV7-7 and TRBJ2-7, is GAGVSQSPRYKVTKRGQDVTLRCDPISSHATLYWYQQALGQGPEFLTYFNYEAQPDKSGLPSDRFSAERPEGSISTLTIQRTEQRDSAMYRCASSFGGQGYEQYFGPGTRLTVT.